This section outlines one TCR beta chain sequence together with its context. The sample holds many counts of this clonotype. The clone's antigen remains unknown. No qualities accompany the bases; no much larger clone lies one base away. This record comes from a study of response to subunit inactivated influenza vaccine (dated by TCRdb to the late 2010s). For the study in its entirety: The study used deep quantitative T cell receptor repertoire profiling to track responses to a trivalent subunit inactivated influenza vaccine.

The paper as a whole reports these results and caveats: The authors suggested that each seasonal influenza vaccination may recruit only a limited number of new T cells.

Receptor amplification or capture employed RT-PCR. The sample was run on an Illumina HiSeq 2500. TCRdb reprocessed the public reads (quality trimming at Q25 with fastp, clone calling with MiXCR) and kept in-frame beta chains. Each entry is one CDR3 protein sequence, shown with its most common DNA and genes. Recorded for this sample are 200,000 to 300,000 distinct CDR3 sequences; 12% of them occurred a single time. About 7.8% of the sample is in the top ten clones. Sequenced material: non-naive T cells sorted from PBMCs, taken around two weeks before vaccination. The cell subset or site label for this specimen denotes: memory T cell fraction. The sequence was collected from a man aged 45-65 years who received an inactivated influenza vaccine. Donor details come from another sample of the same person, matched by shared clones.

The DNA sequence follows: TGTGCCAGCAGTTACGAATGGGGGAAGAGCTCCTACGAGCAGTACTTC. Translated, this gives CASSYEWGKSSYEQYF. The chain is assembled from TRBV6-2 or TRBV6-3 and TRBJ2-7; the D segment might be TRBD1 or TRBD2, since each matches 5 bases. The V end loses 2 bases and the J end loses 0 bases, and a stretch of 14 bases separates them. Reading from cysteine to phenylalanine, the CDR3 counts 16 amino acids. Only the CDR3 DNA stays, 48 bases, in frame from base 1. The germline V gene specifies MNHEY as CDR1 and SVGEGT as CDR2.